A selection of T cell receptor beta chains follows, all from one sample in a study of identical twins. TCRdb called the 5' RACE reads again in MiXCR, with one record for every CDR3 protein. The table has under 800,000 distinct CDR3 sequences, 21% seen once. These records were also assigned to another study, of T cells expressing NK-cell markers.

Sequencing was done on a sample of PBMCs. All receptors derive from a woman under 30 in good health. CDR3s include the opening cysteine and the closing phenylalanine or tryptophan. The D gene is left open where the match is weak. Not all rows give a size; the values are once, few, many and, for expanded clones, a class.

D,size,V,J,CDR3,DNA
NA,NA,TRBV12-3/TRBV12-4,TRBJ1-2,CASSQQGGYGYTF,TGTGCCAGCAGTCAACAGGGTGGCTATGGCTACACCTTC
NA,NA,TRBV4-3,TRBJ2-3,CASSQPSGPSTDTQYF,TGCGCCAGCAGCCAGCCCTCGGGCCCTAGCACAGATACGCAGTATTTT
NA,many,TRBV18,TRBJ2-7,CASSPTPGDEQYF,TGTGCCAGCTCACCGACCCCGGGGGACGAGCAGTACTTC
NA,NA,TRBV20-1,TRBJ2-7,CSAFIPGRGARVHEQYF,TGCAGTGCTTTTATTCCAGGGAGGGGGGCGAGGGTCCACGAGCAGTACTTC
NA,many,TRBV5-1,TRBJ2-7,CASSLDGRVEQYF,TGCGCCAGCAGCTTGGACGGCCGAGTCGAGCAGTACTTC
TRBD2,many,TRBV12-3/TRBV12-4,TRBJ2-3,CASKTSGITDTQYF,TGTGCCAGTAAGACTAGCGGGATCACAGATACGCAGTATTTT
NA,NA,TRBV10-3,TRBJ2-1,CATKTINEQFF,TGTGCCACCAAAACTATCAATGAGCAGTTCTTC
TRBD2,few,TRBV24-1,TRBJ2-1,CATSDGVTSGRRVEQFF,TGTGCCACCAGTGACGGGGTTACTAGCGGGAGAAGGGTTGAGCAGTTCTTC
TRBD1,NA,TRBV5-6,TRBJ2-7,CASGNRDSPSYEQYF,TGTGCCAGCGGGAACCGGGACAGCCCTTCCTACGAGCAGTACTTC
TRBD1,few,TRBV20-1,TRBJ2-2,CSANRGLNTGELFF,TGCAGTGCCAACAGGGGTTTGAACACCGGGGAGCTGTTTTTT
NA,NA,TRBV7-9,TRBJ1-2,CASSSGSPYGYTF,TGTGCCAGCAGCTCCGGGTCGCCCTATGGCTACACCTTC
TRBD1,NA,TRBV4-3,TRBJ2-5,CASSHGTEETQYF,TGCGCCAGCAGCCATGGGACAGAAGAGACCCAGTACTTC
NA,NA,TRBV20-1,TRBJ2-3,CSARGNQGLQYF,TGCAGTGCTAGGGGGAATCAGGGTTTGCAGTATTTT
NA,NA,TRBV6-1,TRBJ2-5,CASLSRGADKQETQYF,TGTGCCAGCCTTTCGAGGGGGGCGGACAAACAAGAGACCCAGTACTTC
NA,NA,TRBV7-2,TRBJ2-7,CASSPSGLTYEQYF,TGTGCCAGCAGCCCAAGCGGGTTAACCTACGAGCAGTACTTC
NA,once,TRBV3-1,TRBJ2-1,CASSRLDVEVRSNEQFF,TGTGCCAGCAGCCGCTTAGATGTGGAGGTCAGGAGCAATGAGCAGTTCTTC
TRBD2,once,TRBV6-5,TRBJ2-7,CASSYSINAGGGEQYF,TGTGCCAGCAGTTACTCGATAAACGCGGGGGGAGGCGAGCAGTACTTC
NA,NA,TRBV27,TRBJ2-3,CASSLRRGPTDTQYF,TGTGCCAGCAGTTTACGCCGGGGGCCCACAGATACGCAGTATTTT
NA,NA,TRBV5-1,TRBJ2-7,CASSFDGYEQYF,TGCGCCAGCAGCTTCGACGGGTACGAGCAGTACTTC
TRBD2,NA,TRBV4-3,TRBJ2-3,CASSQDRRLAADTQYF,TGCGCCAGCAGCCAAGATCGACGCCTAGCGGCAGATACGCAGTATTTT
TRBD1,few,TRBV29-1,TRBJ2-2,CSVAGTGGTGELFF,TGCAGCGTGGCCGGGACAGGGGGCACCGGGGAGCTGTTTTTT
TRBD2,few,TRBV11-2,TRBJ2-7,CASSSLQPGRGPEQYF,TGTGCCAGTTCCTCTCTACAACCTGGGAGGGGTCCCGAGCAGTACTTC
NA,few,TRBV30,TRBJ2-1,CATRRDSSEQFF,TGTGCCACGCGACGGGACTCCTCAGAGCAGTTCTTC
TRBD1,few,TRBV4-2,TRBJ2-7,CASSQSQGAVEQYF,TGTGCCAGCAGCCAATCACAGGGGGCTGTCGAGCAGTACTTC
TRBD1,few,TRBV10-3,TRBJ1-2,CAISENRGLYGYTF,TGTGCCATCAGTGAGAACAGGGGGCTCTATGGCTACACCTTC
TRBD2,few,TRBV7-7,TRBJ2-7,CASSLFSGNSYEQYF,TGTGCCAGCAGCTTATTCAGCGGGAACTCCTACGAGCAGTACTTC
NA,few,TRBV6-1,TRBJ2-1,CASSYTEQFF,TGTGCCAGCTCCTACACCGAGCAGTTCTTC
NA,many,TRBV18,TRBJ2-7,CASSPPSGLEQYF,TGTGCCAGCTCACCACCAAGCGGTCTCGAGCAGTACTTC